The 27 T cell receptor beta chains in this list originate from one sample, sequenced in a study of blood T cell repertoires in COVID-19. Here immunoSEQ multiplex PCR was the method, and the copy in TCRdb shows in-frame clones only, minus some. Among approximately 200,000 clones listed, 88% were seen once. Sequencing input: peripheral blood. All receptors derive from a woman aged 25 to 39 with acute or convalescent COVID-19.

The CDR3 here is CASSQRVDTQYF. The CDR3, as DNA: TGTGCCAGCAGTCAGCGGGTAGATACGCAGTATTTT. The genes are TRBV2 and TRBJ2-3; tentative D call: TRBD2 (6 bases). V gave up 5 bases and J gave up 5 bases, with 8 bases separating them. The V gene's germline CDR1 is SNHLY and CDR2 FYNNEI. The CDR3 has 12 residues.

This chain links TRBV5-4 with TRBJ2-6, with 7 bases matching TRBD1. CDR3 length: 17 residues. V trimming: 0 bases; J trimming: 0 bases; junction bases outside the gene matches: 3. Germline V gene sequence: CDR1 SGHNT, CDR2 YYREEE (reference sequence). The CDR3 nucleotides are TGTGCCAGCAGCTTGGGACAGGGAAACTCTGGGGCCAACGTCCTGACTTTC. Translated, it gives CASSLGQGNSGANVLTF.

V gene TRBV7-2 combines with J gene TRBJ1-1, with D unclear. CDR3 length equals 14 residues. V shed 5 bases and J shed 3 bases, with 13 bases lying between them. Germline V lookup: CDR1 SGHTA, CDR2 FQGNSA. The CDR3 nucleotides are TGTGCCAGCAGCCCGAGGGCCCCATACACTGAAGCTTTCTTT. Translation gives CASSPRAPYTEAFF.

The rearrangement uses TRBV6-5 and TRBJ1-5; unclear D gene. Germline CDR1 MNHEY, CDR2 SVGAGI. Trimming left V 6 bases short and J 7 bases short, with 10 bases between. The CDR3 is 12 residues long. The CDR3 nucleotides are TGTGCCAGCAGGCGTCCGAACCAGCCCCAGCATTTT. This translates into CASRRPNQPQHF.

This chain joins TRBV29-1 and TRBJ1-1; D is undetermined. Germline CDR1 is SQVTM and CDR2 is ANQGSEA. Trimming removed 4 bases from V and 3 bases from J, with 12 bases in between. The CDR3 is made up of 13 amino acids. The CDR3 sequence: CSVAKAPDTEAFF. CDR3 sequence (DNA): TGCAGCGTTGCGAAAGCCCCGGACACTGAAGCTTTCTTT.

V is TRBV19 and J is TRBJ1-3; D perhaps matches TRBD1 (5 bases). Trimming left V 5 bases short and J 0 bases short, with 8 bases between. From germline, CDR1 is LNHDA and CDR2 SQIVND (reference sequence). The CDR3 length is 14 residues. In DNA, the CDR3 is TGTGCCAGTAGTTTGACAGTCTCTGGAAACACCATATATTTT. Protein: CASSLTVSGNTIYF.

The chain is built from TRBV7-9 and TRBJ2-7, with D perhaps TRBD2 (5 bases). V dropped 0 bases and J dropped 4 bases, with 16 bases sitting between them. This CDR3 is 16 amino acids long. Germline assignment: CDR1 SEHNR and CDR2 FQNEAQ (reference sequence). In DNA form, the CDR3 reads TGTGCCAGCAGCTTAGCGAGGGCTGGACTTAGGTACGAGCAGTACTTC. It codes for CASSLARAGLRYEQYF.

The CDR3 region has the DNA TGCGCCAGCAGCAAACTTAGCGGGAGCAACCAAGAGACCCAGTACTTC. As protein: CASSKLSGSNQETQYF. The gene calls are TRBV5-1 and TRBJ2-5, with TRBD2 identical over 9 bases. Germline assignment: CDR1 SGHRS and CDR2 YFSETQ. The CDR3 sequence is 16 residues long. V was pared by 4 bases and J by 0 bases, with 7 bases of the junction left unmatched.

The chain has TRBV21-1 and TRBJ2-1; whether TRBD2, the table's D call, matches the DNA was not checked. TRBV21-1 is marked as a pseudogene. The CDR3 sequence is 17 residues long. The CDR3 reads CASSKEGRGVPNNEQFF. The CDR3 coding sequence is TGTGCCAGCAGCAAGGAAGGGCGGGGAGTACCCAACAATGAGCAGTTCTTC.

The genes are TRBV28 and TRBJ1-2; TRBD1 might be the D (6 bases). CDR1 MDHEN and CDR2 SYDVKM come from the germline V gene. The CDR3 extends over 15 amino acids. Trimming removed 6 bases from V and 7 bases from J, with 21 bases in between. The CDR3 here is CASRSSNREQGGYTF. CDR3 nucleotide sequence: TGTGCCAGCAGGTCCTCTAACAGGGAACAGGGTGGCTACACCTTC.

The table lists this clone with a few counts. V gene TRBV9 combines with J gene TRBJ1-3; D gene ambiguous. V was pared by 0 bases and J by 0 bases, with 13 bases between. There are 17 residues in the CDR3. Germline-derived CDR1 and CDR2 are SGDLS and YYNGEE. The CDR3 region is CASSVDPISSSGNTIYF. The CDR3 bases are TGTGCCAGCAGCGTAGACCCGATATCGAGCTCTGGAAACACCATATATTTT.

The chain uses TRBV5-1 and TRBJ2-7, with TRBD1 as a possible D gene (6 bases). The CDR3 totals 14 residues. V lost 5 bases and J 5 bases, leaving 17 bases between the germline ends. CDR1 is SGHRS, CDR2 YFSETQ, per germline. CDR3 sequence reads: CASRDSGQLNEQYF. CDR3 coding DNA: TGCGCCAGCAGGGACTCGGGACAACTAAACGAGCAGTACTTC.

In this sample, this clone turned up once. This sequence joins TRBV9 and TRBJ2-1; 12 bases map to TRBD1. V trimming: 0 bases; J trimming: 7 bases; junction bases outside the gene matches: 2. CDR3 size: 15 residues. Germline lookup yields CDR1 SGDLS and CDR2 YYNGEE. This CDR3 is CASSVEGQGANEQFF. In DNA, the CDR3 is TGTGCCAGCAGCGTAGAGGGACAGGGGGCGAATGAGCAGTTCTTC.

This sequence joins TRBV11-2 and TRBJ2-2; 9 bases line up with TRBD2. CDR1 SGHAT and CDR2 FQNNGV come from the germline V gene. Losses at the gene ends were 6 bases for V and 5 bases for J; bases not matched to a gene: 10. This CDR3 has 16 residues. DNA for the CDR3: TGTGCCAGCAGTCGCGTCCTAGCGGGATTTACCGGGGAGCTGTTTTTT. Amino acids: CASSRVLAGFTGELFF.

V gene TRBV6-5 combines with J gene TRBJ2-7, with D perhaps TRBD2 (6 bases). Trimming stripped 2 bases from V and 4 bases from J, with 9 bases between. The CDR3 consists of 13 residues. The germline V gene has CDR1 MNHEY and CDR2 SVGAGI. CDR3 protein: CASSYAGGYEQYF. In DNA form, the CDR3 reads TGTGCCAGCAGTTACGCAGGAGGGTACGAGCAGTACTTC.

V usage is TRBV11-2 and J usage is TRBJ1-6; 8 nucleotides line up with TRBD1. This CDR3 has 14 residues. CDR1 and CDR2 from the germline V gene are SGHAT and FQNNGV. The junction had 5 bases not matched to a gene; V was cut back by 4 bases and J by 9 bases. CDR3 amino acids: CASSSDRELSPLHF. The CDR3 DNA follows: TGTGCCAGCAGCTCGGACAGGGAGCTTTCACCCCTCCACTTT.

The chain carries TRBV19 and TRBJ2-1, with D perhaps TRBD2 (5 bases). CDR1 and CDR2 from the germline V gene are LNHDA and SQIVND (reference sequence). The ends were cut back, 4 bases at V and 9 bases at J, with 10 bases in the middle. This CDR3 is 12 amino acids long. The CDR3 protein is CASSKEVGEQFF. The CDR3 DNA sequence: TGTGCCAGTAGTAAGGAGGTTGGTGAGCAGTTCTTC.

The chain joins TRBV5-1 to TRBJ2-2; D is unresolved. Germline V gene lookup returns CDR1 SGHRS and CDR2 YFSETQ. Trimming pared 6 bases from V and 1 base from J, leaving 10 bases between. The CDR3 is made up of 14 amino acids. The CDR3 loop reads CASTPSLNTGELFF. The CDR3 bases are TGCGCCAGCACCCCTTCACTGAACACCGGGGAGCTGTTTTTT.

This clone is a singleton in its sample. V gene TRBV7-2 combines with J gene TRBJ2-2; TRBD2 aligns across 10 bases. CDR3 length: 15 residues. V trimming: 3 bases; J trimming: 7 bases; junction bases outside the gene matches: 5. CDR1 and CDR2 from the germline V gene are SGHTA and FQGNSA. DNA of the CDR3: TGTGCCAGCAGCTTGATCTTAGCGGGAGGCGGGGAGCTGTTTTTT. Its translation: CASSLILAGGGELFF.

The chain uses TRBV28 and TRBJ2-7; a weak D match, TRBD1 (8 bases). V dropped 4 bases and J dropped 9 bases, with 22 bases sitting between them. From germline, CDR1 is MDHEN and CDR2 SYDVKM. This CDR3 contains 15 residues. The CDR3 region has the DNA TGTGCCAGCAGTTACAGGGGGGGATATACGAGTAGGCAGTACTTC. Encoded protein: CASSYRGGYTSRQYF.

This chain uses TRBV12-3 or TRBV12-4 with TRBJ1-6; TRBD1 matches at 8 bases. This CDR3 is 12 amino acids long. V was clipped by 6 bases and J by 17 bases; unmatched bases: 9. The CDR3 protein is CASSPYGTGIHF. CDR3 nucleotides: TGTGCCAGCAGCCCGTACGGGACAGGTATCCACTTT.

This clone turned up a few times. This rearrangement joins TRBV29-1 to TRBJ1-6; unclear D gene. Deletions cut 4 bases from V and 8 bases from J, with 12 bases between. In germline, CDR1 is SQVTM, CDR2 ANQGSEA. This CDR3 region has 13 residues. The CDR3 region has the DNA TGCAGCGTTGCAGCCGCCCAGGATTCACCCCTCCACTTT. Protein product: CSVAAAQDSPLHF.

This clone was found a few times. The CDR3 bases are TGTGCCAGCCTTGCGCGGGGGGTAACTAATGAAAAACTGTTTTTT. Amino acids: CASLARGVTNEKLFF. This rearrangement joins TRBV6-5 to TRBJ1-4, with a weak D call TRBD1 (5 bases). V dropped 8 bases and J dropped 1 base, with 14 bases sitting between them. Germline V CDR1 and CDR2: MNHEY, SVGAGI. The CDR3 is 15 amino acids.

The chain joins TRBV5-1 to TRBJ1-1; D is unclear. The germline gives CDR1 SGHRS, CDR2 YFSETQ. The CDR3 loop spans 12 amino acids. Trimming shortened V by 7 bases and J by 1 base, and 8 bases separated the two germline ends. CDR3 sequence (DNA): TGCGCCAGCGGCACAGAGAACACTGAAGCTTTCTTT. Its protein is CASGTENTEAFF.

The chain combines TRBV18 with TRBJ1-3; 7 bases map to TRBD1. Germline loops: CDR1 KGHSH, CDR2 LQKENI. The J segment lost 5 bases and the V segment lost 4 bases, leaving 5 bases of the junction unmatched. The CDR3 runs to 14 residues. CDR3 nucleotides: TGTGCCAGCTCACGACCGGGACAGCGAAACACCATATATTTT. Translation gives CASSRPGQRNTIYF.

The genes are TRBV11-2 and TRBJ2-1, with 9 bases aligning to TRBD2. V gave up 3 bases and J gave up 10 bases; unmatched junction bases: 1. This CDR3 contains 12 residues. Germline lookup yields CDR1 SGHAT and CDR2 FQNNGV. CDR3: CASSFAGGEQFF. CDR3 DNA: TGTGCCAGCAGCTTTGCGGGGGGGGAGCAGTTCTTC.

The J gene is TRBJ1-4, the V gene TRBV2; D not resolved. Germline V gene data show CDR1 as SNHLY and CDR2 as FYNNEI. V was shortened by 8 bases and J by 7 bases, with 11 bases between the two germline ends. The CDR3 runs to 12 residues. The CDR3 spells CASAVSGEKLFF. CDR3 nucleotides: TGTGCCAGCGCAGTTAGCGGTGAAAAACTGTTTTTT.